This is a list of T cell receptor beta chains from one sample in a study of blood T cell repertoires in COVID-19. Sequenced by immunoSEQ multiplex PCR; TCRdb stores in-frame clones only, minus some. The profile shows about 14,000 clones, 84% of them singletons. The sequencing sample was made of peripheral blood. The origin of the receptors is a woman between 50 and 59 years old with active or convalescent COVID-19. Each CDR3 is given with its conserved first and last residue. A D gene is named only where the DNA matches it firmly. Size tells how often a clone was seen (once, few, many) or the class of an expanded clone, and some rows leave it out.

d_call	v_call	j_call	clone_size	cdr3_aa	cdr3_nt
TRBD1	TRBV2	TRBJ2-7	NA	CASKGLGQGVYEQYF	TGTGCCAGCAAGGGGTTGGGGCAGGGGGTCTACGAGCAGTACTTC
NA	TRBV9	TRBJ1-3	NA	CASSVDQARNTIYF	TGTGCCAGCAGCGTAGACCAGGCCCGAAACACCATATATTTT
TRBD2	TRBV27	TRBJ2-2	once	CASSPWGGSGELFF	TGTGCCAGCTCCCCGTGGGGAGGGTCGGGGGAGCTGTTTTTT
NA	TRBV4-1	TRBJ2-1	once	CASSQDMAGGIYNEQFF	TGCGCCAGCAGCCAAGATATGGCCGGGGGTATCTACAATGAGCAGTTCTTC
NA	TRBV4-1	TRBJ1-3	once	CASSQLTAARNTIYF	TGCGCCAGCAGCCAGCTGACTGCTGCCAGAAACACCATATATTTT
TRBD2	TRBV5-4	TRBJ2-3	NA	CASSWRSSGSAVDTQYF	TGTGCCAGCAGCTGGAGGTCTAGCGGGAGCGCTGTTGATACGCAGTATTTT
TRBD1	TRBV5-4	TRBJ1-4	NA	CASSFREGAGEKLFF	TGTGCCAGCAGCTTCCGGGAGGGGGCGGGTGAAAAACTGTTTTTT
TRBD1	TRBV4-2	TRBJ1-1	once	CASSPGGSTEAFF	TGTGCCAGCAGCCCAGGGGGGAGCACTGAAGCTTTCTTT
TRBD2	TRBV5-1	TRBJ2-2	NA	CAGSLGLAGTGELFF	TGCGCCGGTTCCCTAGGACTAGCGGGCACCGGGGAGCTGTTTTTT
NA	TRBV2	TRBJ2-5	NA	CASSDQGWYQETQYF	TGTGCCAGCAGTGACCAGGGTTGGTACCAAGAGACCCAGTACTTC
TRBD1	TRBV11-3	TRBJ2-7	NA	CASSFGTGYSYEQYF	TGTGCCAGCAGCTTTGGGACAGGGTACTCCTACGAGCAGTACTTC
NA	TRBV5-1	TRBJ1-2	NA	CASRQTTNYGYTF	TGCGCCAGCAGACAGACAACTAACTATGGCTACACCTTC
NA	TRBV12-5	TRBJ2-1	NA	CASGLTVHNEQFF	TGTGCTAGTGGTTTAACGGTTCACAATGAGCAGTTCTTC
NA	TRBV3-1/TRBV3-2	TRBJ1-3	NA	CASSTISSGNTIYF	TGTGCCAGCAGTACGATCAGCTCTGGAAACACCATATATTTT
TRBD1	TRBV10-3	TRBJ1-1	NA	CAISGQALLNTEAFF	TGTGCCATCAGCGGACAGGCTTTATTAAACACTGAAGCTTTCTTT
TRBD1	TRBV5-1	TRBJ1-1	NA	CASSLSTGVGTEAFF	TGCGCCAGCAGCCTCTCGACAGGGGTTGGCACTGAAGCTTTCTTT
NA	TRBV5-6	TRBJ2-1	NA	CASSQPGAGVSYNEQFF	TGTGCCAGCAGCCAACCGGGGGCGGGAGTAAGTTACAATGAGCAGTTCTTC
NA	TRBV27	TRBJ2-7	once	CASSLTGFGSYEQYF	TGTGCCAGCAGTTTAACAGGGTTTGGCTCCTACGAGCAGTACTTC
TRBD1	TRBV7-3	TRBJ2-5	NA	CASSIDRGQTQYF	TGTGCCAGCAGCATCGACAGGGGACAGACCCAGTACTTC
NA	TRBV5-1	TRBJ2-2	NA	CASTYQLQGPGELFF	TGCGCCAGCACCTACCAACTACAGGGTCCCGGGGAGCTGTTTTTT
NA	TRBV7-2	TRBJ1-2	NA	CASSLPGVYGYTF	TGTGCCAGCAGCTTACCAGGGGTATACGGCTACACCTTC
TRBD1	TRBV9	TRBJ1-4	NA	CASSVGGTGTEKLFF	TGTGCCAGCAGCGTAGGGGGGACAGGGACTGAAAAACTGTTTTTT
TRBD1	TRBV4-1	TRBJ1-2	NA	CASSRFPPPGQSYYGYTF	TGCGCCAGCAGCCGATTCCCCCCCCCGGGACAGAGTTACTATGGCTACACCTTC